This is a list of T cell receptor beta chains from one sample in a study of T-cell memory formation after mild COVID-19. MiXCR, run by TCRdb on the 5' RACE reads, gives a single entry per CDR3 protein. The sample yields approximately 100,000 distinct CDR3 sequences, 11% seen once. Material: PBMCs or a T cell subset sorted from them (not recorded which). The receptor set was obtained from a man younger than 35 who had mild COVID-19 (a few samples of this study predate the infection). Cell type and time point are not known. Each CDR3 is given with its conserved first and last residue. D genes are given only for firm matches. Clone size, where shown, is once, few, many, or a class for clones that have expanded.

d_call,clone_size,j_call,v_call,cdr3_nt,cdr3_aa
TRBD2,-,TRBJ2-3,TRBV24-1,TGTGCCACCCAACTAGCGGGGGGAGTGGATACGCAGTATTTT,CATQLAGGVDTQYF
TRBD1,-,TRBJ1-2,TRBV6-4,TGTGCCAGCAGTGACTCGAGGGACAGCTATGGCTACACCTTC,CASSDSRDSYGYTF
-,few,TRBJ1-1,TRBV27,TGTGCCAGCAGTCCCATTTACAAAAACACTGAAGCTTTCTTT,CASSPIYKNTEAFF
-,few,TRBJ2-7,TRBV16,TGTGCCAGCAGCCAATCTAGCGGAAACTCCTACGAGCAGTACTTC,CASSQSSGNSYEQYF
TRBD1,-,TRBJ2-2,TRBV4-2,TGTGCCAGCTCGCCGGGACAGGGGGAGACCGGGGAGCTGTTTTTT,CASSPGQGETGELFF
-,few,TRBJ2-1,TRBV29-1,TGCAGCGTTGAACGCGGACAGCGCCTCAATGAGCAGTTCTTC,CSVERGQRLNEQFF
-,-,TRBJ1-6,TRBV20-1,TGCAGTGCTAGAGACTTTTTGCATCCTCCAAATTCACCCCTCCACTTT,CSARDFLHPPNSPLHF
-,many,TRBJ2-7,TRBV4-1,TGCGCCAGCAGCCAGGACACAGGAACCTACGAGCAGTACTTC,CASSQDTGTYEQYF
-,many,TRBJ2-4,TRBV7-9,TGTGCCAGCAGCCCAGAGGCTGTGGACCTAGCCAAAAACATTCAGTACTTC,CASSPEAVDLAKNIQYF
-,-,TRBJ2-3,TRBV11-2,TGTGCCAGCCTACCCCGCGTGGACAGCACAGATACGCAGTATTTT,CASLPRVDSTDTQYF
-,few,TRBJ2-7,TRBV29-1,TGCAGCGTTGGTCTAGGCCTCTCCTACGAGCAGTACTTC,CSVGLGLSYEQYF
-,-,TRBJ2-1,TRBV29-1,TGCAGCGCGGTATCGTCCGGGGCTTCGAATGAGCAGTTCTTC,CSAVSSGASNEQFF
-,few,TRBJ2-3,TRBV29-1,TGCAGCGTTGAGCAGGGCTGGGCAGATACGCAGTATTTT,CSVEQGWADTQYF
-,-,TRBJ2-1,TRBV2,TGTGCCAGCAGTGACTGGGGTGAGCAGTTCTTC,CASSDWGEQFF
TRBD1,few,TRBJ1-5,TRBV7-9,TGTGCCAGCAGCCCAGGGACAGTTAGCAATCAGCCCCAGCATTTT,CASSPGTVSNQPQHF
-,many,TRBJ2-1,TRBV7-9,TGTGCCAGCAGCACCTGGGACCGCCAGGATGAGCAGTTCTTC,CASSTWDRQDEQFF
-,many,TRBJ2-2,TRBV5-4,TGTGCCAGCAGCTCTTACACCGGGGAGCTGTTTTTT,CASSSYTGELFF
-,-,TRBJ2-3,TRBV5-1,TGCGCCAGCAGCTTGGGGTCCAGCCTGACAGATACGCAGTATTTT,CASSLGSSLTDTQYF
-,many,TRBJ1-5,TRBV12-3/TRBV12-4,TGTGCCAGCAGTGTCAGTCATAGCAATCAGCCCCAGCATTTT,CASSVSHSNQPQHF
TRBD1,-,TRBJ1-5,TRBV7-8,TGTGCCAGCAGCCCGGACAGGGTCGGCAATCAGCCCCAGCATTTT,CASSPDRVGNQPQHF
-,many,TRBJ2-1,TRBV7-3,TGTGCCAGCAGCGTCACAGGGGGGGACATCCATGAGCAGTTCTTC,CASSVTGGDIHEQFF
TRBD1,few,TRBJ1-5,TRBV7-9,TGTGCCAGCAGCTTTTGGACAGGGGGCCGGGATCAGCCCCAGCATTTT,CASSFWTGGRDQPQHF
-,few,TRBJ2-5,TRBV5-1,TGCGCCAGCAGCTTGCGGGGGCCAATTCAAGAGACCCAGTACTTC,CASSLRGPIQETQYF
TRBD2,-,TRBJ2-7,TRBV25-1,TGTGCCAGCAGTGTCTTATGGGGAGGGGCCGAGCAGTACTTC,CASSVLWGGAEQYF
-,-,TRBJ2-3,TRBV12-3/TRBV12-4,TGTGCCAGCAGACAGGTGGGGGGCACAGATACGCAGTATTTT,CASRQVGGTDTQYF
-,-,TRBJ2-6,TRBV11-2,TGTGCCAGCAGCCTACCCACAGGGTCGATCTCTGGGGCCAACGTCCTGACTTTC,CASSLPTGSISGANVLTF
-,-,TRBJ2-7,TRBV4-2,TGTGCCAGCAGCCAAGGGCGGTCCTACGAGCAGTACTTC,CASSQGRSYEQYF
-,-,TRBJ1-2,TRBV29-1,TGCAGCGTTGAAAGGGAGGCGCCCGGGGAGTATGGCTACACCTTC,CSVEREAPGEYGYTF
TRBD2,few,TRBJ2-1,TRBV30,TGTGCCTGCACCCTCGGTAGCGGGGGGAGGCAGTTCTTC,CACTLGSGGRQFF
TRBD1,many,TRBJ1-2,TRBV19,TGTGCCAGTAGACCGGGACAGAGCTATGGCTACACCTTC,CASRPGQSYGYTF
TRBD1,-,TRBJ1-4,TRBV6-1,TGTGCCAGCAGTGACAGTCCCGGGACAGTTCCGAATGAAAAACTGTTTTTT,CASSDSPGTVPNEKLFF
-,-,TRBJ2-7,TRBV4-3,TGCGCCAGCAGCCACGGGGAGGGGGTTGAAGAGCAGTACTTC,CASSHGEGVEEQYF
-,-,TRBJ2-3,TRBV12-3/TRBV12-4,TGTGCCAGCAGTTTTGCAGAAAGCACAGATACGCAGTATTTT,CASSFAESTDTQYF
-,-,TRBJ2-1,TRBV20-1,TGCAGTGCTAGGGACCGTTACCTCTCCTACAATGAGCAGTTCTTC,CSARDRYLSYNEQFF
TRBD2,few,TRBJ2-3,TRBV9,TGTGCCAGCAATGACGGGGGGGCCATGGATACGCAGTATTTT,CASNDGGAMDTQYF
-,few,TRBJ1-5,TRBV5-6,TGTGCCAGCAACCACTGGGGTAGTGCTCAGCCCCAGCATTTT,CASNHWGSAQPQHF
-,-,TRBJ2-1,TRBV29-1,TGCAGCGTCCAGAGCGAGGTTGAGCAGTTCTTC,CSVQSEVEQFF
TRBD1,few,TRBJ1-1,TRBV12-3/TRBV12-4,TGTGCCAGCACCGCACAGGGGGAGGGCACTGAAGCTTTCTTT,CASTAQGEGTEAFF
-,few,TRBJ2-2,TRBV24-1,TGTGCCACCAGTGCCGAGGACAGAACCGGGGAGCTGTTTTTT,CATSAEDRTGELFF
-,-,TRBJ2-1,TRBV27,TGTGCCAGCAGTTTAGAGGGGGTAACGGAGCAGTTCTTC,CASSLEGVTEQFF
TRBD1,-,TRBJ1-1,TRBV29-1,TGCAGCGTTGTTACATCCACAGGGGCGCAGGAAGCTTTCTTT,CSVVTSTGAQEAFF
TRBD2,few,TRBJ2-3,TRBV7-3,TGTGCCAGCAGCTTACTAGCGGGGGCCATCACAGATACGCAGTATTTT,CASSLLAGAITDTQYF
-,few,TRBJ1-5,TRBV9,TGTGCCAGCAACAAGGAGGGCGGGAGCAATCAGCCCCAGCATTTT,CASNKEGGSNQPQHF
TRBD1,-,TRBJ1-2,TRBV24-1,TGTGCCACCAGTGATGTCCGAGGGGGCCATGGCTACACCTTC,CATSDVRGGHGYTF
TRBD2,few,TRBJ2-5,TRBV7-9,TGTGCCAGCAGCTTAGCCGGGGGGGAAGCAGAAGAGACCCAGTACTTC,CASSLAGGEAEETQYF
-,-,TRBJ1-6,TRBV5-5,TGTGCCAGCAGCTTGGAAATATGGCAGGGATTTTCACCCCTCCACTTT,CASSLEIWQGFSPLHF
-,few,TRBJ2-7,TRBV7-3,TGTGCCAGCAGCTTAAACCCCAGCTACGAGCAGTACTTC,CASSLNPSYEQYF
-,-,TRBJ2-1,TRBV27,TGTGCCAGCAGTTCTACACCGCGCCGTTATGATGAGCAGTTCTTC,CASSSTPRRYDEQFF
-,-,TRBJ2-3,TRBV7-3,TGTGCCAGCAGCTTAACGTGGCCTCCAGATACGCAGTATTTT,CASSLTWPPDTQYF
-,-,TRBJ1-1,TRBV12-3/TRBV12-4,TGTGCCAGCACCATCTGGGGTTTCAATACTGAAGCTTTCTTT,CASTIWGFNTEAFF
-,-,TRBJ2-5,TRBV9,TGTGCCAGCAGCGTTGATGGAACCCCACAAGAGACCCAGTACTTC,CASSVDGTPQETQYF